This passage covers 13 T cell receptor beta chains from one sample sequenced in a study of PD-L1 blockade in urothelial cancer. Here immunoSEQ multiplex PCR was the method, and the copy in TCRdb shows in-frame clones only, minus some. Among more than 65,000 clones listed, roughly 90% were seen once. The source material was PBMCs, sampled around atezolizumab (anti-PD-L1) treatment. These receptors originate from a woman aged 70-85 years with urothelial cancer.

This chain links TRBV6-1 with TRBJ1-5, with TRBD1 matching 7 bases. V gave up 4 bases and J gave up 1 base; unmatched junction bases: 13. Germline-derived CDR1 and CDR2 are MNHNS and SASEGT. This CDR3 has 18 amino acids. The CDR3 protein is CASSARVTGTDSNQPQHF. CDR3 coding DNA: TGTGCCAGCAGTGCTAGGGTTACCGGGACAGACAGCAATCAGCCCCAGCATTTT.

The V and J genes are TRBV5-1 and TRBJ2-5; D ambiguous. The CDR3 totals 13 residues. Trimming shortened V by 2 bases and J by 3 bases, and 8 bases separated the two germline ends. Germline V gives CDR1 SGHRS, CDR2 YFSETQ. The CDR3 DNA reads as TGCGCCAGCAGCTTACAACAGAAAGAGACCCAGTACTTC. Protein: CASSLQQKETQYF.

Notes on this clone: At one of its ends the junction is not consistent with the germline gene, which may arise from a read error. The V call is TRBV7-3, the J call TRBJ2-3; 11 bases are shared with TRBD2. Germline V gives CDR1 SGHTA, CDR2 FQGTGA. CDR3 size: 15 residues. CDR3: CASSPTSGSIDTQYF. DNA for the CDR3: TGTGCCAGCAGCCCCACTAGCGGGAGCATAGATACGCAGTATTTT.

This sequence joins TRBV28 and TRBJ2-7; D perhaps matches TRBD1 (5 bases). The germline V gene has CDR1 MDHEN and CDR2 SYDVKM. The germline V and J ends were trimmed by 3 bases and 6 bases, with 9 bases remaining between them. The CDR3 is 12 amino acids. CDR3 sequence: CASSFTGFEQYF. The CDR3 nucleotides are TGTGCCAGCAGTTTTACAGGTTTCGAGCAGTACTTC. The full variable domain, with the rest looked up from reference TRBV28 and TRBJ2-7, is DVKVTQSSRYLVKRTGEKVFLECVQDMDHENMFWYRQDPGLGLRLIYFSYDVKMKEKGDIPEGYSVSREKKERFSLILESASTNQTSMYLCASSFTGFEQYFGPGTRLTVT.

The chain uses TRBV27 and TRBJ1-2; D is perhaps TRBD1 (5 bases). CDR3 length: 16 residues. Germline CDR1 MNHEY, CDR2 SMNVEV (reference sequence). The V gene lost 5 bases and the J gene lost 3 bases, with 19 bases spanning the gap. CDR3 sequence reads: CASSPLLDIFYYGYTF. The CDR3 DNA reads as TGTGCCAGCAGTCCTCTACTGGACATTTTTTACTATGGCTACACCTTC.

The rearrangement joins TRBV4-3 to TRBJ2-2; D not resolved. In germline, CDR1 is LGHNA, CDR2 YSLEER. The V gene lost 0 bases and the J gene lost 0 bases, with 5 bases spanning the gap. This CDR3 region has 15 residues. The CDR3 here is CASSQDFTNTGELFF. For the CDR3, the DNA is TGCGCCAGCAGCCAAGATTTTACGAACACCGGGGAGCTGTTTTTT.

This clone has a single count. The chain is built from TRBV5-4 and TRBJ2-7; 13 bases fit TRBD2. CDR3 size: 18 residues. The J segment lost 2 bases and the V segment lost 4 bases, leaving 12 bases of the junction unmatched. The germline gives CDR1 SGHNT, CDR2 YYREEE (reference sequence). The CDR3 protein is CASSHDRELAGGPYEQYF. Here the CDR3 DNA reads TGTGCCAGCAGCCACGATCGGGAACTAGCGGGGGGGCCCTACGAGCAGTACTTC.

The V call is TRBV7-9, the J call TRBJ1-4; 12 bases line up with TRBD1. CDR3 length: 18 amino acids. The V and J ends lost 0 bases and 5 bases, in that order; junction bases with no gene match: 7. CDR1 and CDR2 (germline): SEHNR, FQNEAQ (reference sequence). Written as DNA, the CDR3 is TGTGCCAGCAGCTTAGCGGGGACAGGGGGCGTTTGGAATGAAAAACTGTTTTTT. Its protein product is CASSLAGTGGVWNEKLFF.

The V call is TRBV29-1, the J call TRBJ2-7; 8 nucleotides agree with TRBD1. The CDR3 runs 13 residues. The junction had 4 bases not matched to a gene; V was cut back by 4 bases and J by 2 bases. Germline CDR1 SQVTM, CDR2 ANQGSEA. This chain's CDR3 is CSVAPQGAYEQYF. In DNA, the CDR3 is TGCAGCGTTGCCCCACAGGGGGCCTACGAGCAGTACTTC.

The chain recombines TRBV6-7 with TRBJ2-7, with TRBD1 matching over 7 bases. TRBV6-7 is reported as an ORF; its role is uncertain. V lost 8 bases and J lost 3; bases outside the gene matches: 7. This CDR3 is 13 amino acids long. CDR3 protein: CASLIDRDYEQYF. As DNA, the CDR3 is TGTGCCAGCCTAATAGACAGGGACTACGAGCAGTACTTC.

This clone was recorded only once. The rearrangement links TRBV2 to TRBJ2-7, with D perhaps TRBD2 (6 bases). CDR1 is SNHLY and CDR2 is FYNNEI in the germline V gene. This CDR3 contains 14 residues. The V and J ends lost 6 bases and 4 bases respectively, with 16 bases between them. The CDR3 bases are TGTGCCAGCAGGGAGGCGGGACTGGGGTACGAGCAGTACTTC. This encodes CASREAGLGYEQYF.

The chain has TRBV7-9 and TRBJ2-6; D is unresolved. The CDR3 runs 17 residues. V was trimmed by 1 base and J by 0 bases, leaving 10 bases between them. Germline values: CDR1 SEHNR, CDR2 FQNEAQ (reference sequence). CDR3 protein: CASSLELLVSGANVLTF. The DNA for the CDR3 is TGTGCCAGCAGCTTAGAGCTGCTGGTCTCTGGGGCCAACGTCCTGACTTTC.

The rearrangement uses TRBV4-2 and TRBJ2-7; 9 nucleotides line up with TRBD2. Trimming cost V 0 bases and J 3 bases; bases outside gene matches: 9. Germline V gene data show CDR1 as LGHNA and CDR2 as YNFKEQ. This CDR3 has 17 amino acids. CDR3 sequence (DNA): TGTGCCAGCAGCCAAGAGGGGGCGGGGGGGCCCGTCTACGAGCAGTACTTC. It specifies CASSQEGAGGPVYEQYF.